The rows below give T cell receptor beta chains drawn from one sample of a study of identical twins. TCRdb re-analysed the 5' RACE reads in MiXCR, keeping a single row per CDR3 protein. The sample carries 1.5 million to 2 million distinct CDR3 sequences, under 35% recorded once. Sequenced material: cord blood. Receptors originate from a newborn girl in good health. Each CDR3 is given with its conserved first and last residue. Each record gives: clone size, J gene, V gene, CDR3 length, CDR3 protein. Size tells how often a clone was seen (once, few, many) or the class of an expanded clone, and some rows leave it out.

. TRBJ2-5 TRBV2 18 CASSEALGSGSIGNKQYF
few TRBJ1-2 TRBV20-1 15 CSASENLLANYGYTF
. . TRBV7-9 13 CASSSTSVNEQYF
few TRBJ2-1 TRBV7-6 15 CASSLAGALYNEQFF
. TRBJ2-7 TRBV9 16 CAGSVSGTSGAYEQYF
few TRBJ2-5 TRBV3-1 16 CASSQDPGGSEETQYF
few TRBJ2-5 TRBV11-2 15 CASNPSLSVQETQYF
few TRBJ2-1 TRBV20-1 14 CSARDPLAAHEQFF
few TRBJ1-2 TRBV25-1 15 CASSARGEGAWGYTF
. TRBJ2-5 TRBV4-2 17 CASSQGVLAGAQETQYF
. TRBJ1-1 TRBV5-1 15 CASSLGGQPNTEAFF
. TRBJ2-1 TRBV20-1 17 CSAPGQGQRRPYNEQFF
. TRBJ1-1 TRBV6-5 13 CASSMVQGAEAFF
. TRBJ2-2 TRBV4-2 16 CASSQGLAGGHGELFF
few TRBJ1-6 TRBV3-1 14 CASSLGQGVSPLHF
many TRBJ2-1 TRBV5-1 16 CASSLEGLALYNEQFF
. TRBJ2-5 TRBV4-2 16 CASSQEDGRGQETQYF
. TRBJ2-7 TRBV10-3 13 CAISATSSYEQYF
. TRBJ2-7 TRBV24-1 18 CATSHEAGFASDTYEQYF
many TRBJ2-7 TRBV4-2 17 CASSHLQTGTTPYEQYF
. TRBJ2-7 TRBV7-9 15 CASSPQEGQAYEQYF
. TRBJ2-1 TRBV11-2 16 CASSLAGGGQYNEQFF
. TRBJ1-2 TRBV10-3 14 CAISELPGKDGYTF
. TRBJ2-1 TRBV3-1 14 CASSHPAGSYVQFF
. TRBJ2-6 TRBV20-1 15 CSARDYRGGANVPTF
. TRBJ2-7 TRBV3-1 16 CASSQWLAGGKNEQYF
. TRBJ1-2 TRBV4-2 17 CASSQVGSIRDLKGYTF
few TRBJ2-2 TRBV6-1 15 CASIEAGGYTGELFF
few TRBJ2-1 TRBV21-1 20 CASSKVGLAGGLTSYNEQFF
. TRBJ2-3 TRBV4-2 16 CASSQESGSSTDTQYF
few TRBJ2-1 TRBV11-2 16 CASSRLAGPIYNEQFF
. TRBJ2-3 TRBV24-1 16 CATSDPTGGGTDTQYF
. TRBJ2-3 TRBV2 13 CAIDGLAGDTQYF
once TRBJ2-1 TRBV20-1 14 CSARDLPGPSEQFF
. TRBJ1-2 TRBV20-1 11 CSARWDRGYTF
. TRBJ2-5 TRBV7-2 14 CASSAVGGLETQYF
once TRBJ2-2 TRBV9 16 CASSVGGRVNTGELFF
. TRBJ2-7 TRBV5-1 16 CASSLVLGSSYNEQYF
few TRBJ1-2 TRBV5-5 16 CASSGPWDRGNYGYTF
. TRBJ2-1 TRBV11-2 16 CASSLDIGGGPDEQFF
. TRBJ2-7 TRBV7-6 15 CANSLGGAGVYEQYF
few TRBJ1-4 TRBV4-1 17 CASSQAPPTEPNEKLFF
many TRBJ2-3 TRBV18 15 CASSPLAGDTDTQYF
. TRBJ2-7 TRBV2 16 CASSEGFRDSSYEQYF
few TRBJ1-1 TRBV20-1 11 CSARVRYEAFF
many TRBJ2-5 TRBV12-3/TRBV12-4 13 CASKPTGKETQYF
. TRBJ2-2 TRBV28 15 CASSFAQIGTGELFF
. TRBJ1-5 TRBV6-2/TRBV6-3 15 CASSPGDRLNQPQHF
few TRBJ2-3 TRBV10-3 14 CAIRQGQTTDTQYF
few TRBJ2-7 TRBV10-3 17 CAIGVGTGGLGSYEQYF
. TRBJ1-1 TRBV10-2 12 CASSAGWAEAFF
. TRBJ2-5 TRBV27 17 CASSLARRGGHQETRYF
. TRBJ2-1 TRBV5-1 14 CASSLPLPHNEQFF
. TRBJ2-2 TRBV20-1 13 CSARRSSTGELFF
. TRBJ2-7 TRBV11-2 15 CASSSELLSSYEQYF